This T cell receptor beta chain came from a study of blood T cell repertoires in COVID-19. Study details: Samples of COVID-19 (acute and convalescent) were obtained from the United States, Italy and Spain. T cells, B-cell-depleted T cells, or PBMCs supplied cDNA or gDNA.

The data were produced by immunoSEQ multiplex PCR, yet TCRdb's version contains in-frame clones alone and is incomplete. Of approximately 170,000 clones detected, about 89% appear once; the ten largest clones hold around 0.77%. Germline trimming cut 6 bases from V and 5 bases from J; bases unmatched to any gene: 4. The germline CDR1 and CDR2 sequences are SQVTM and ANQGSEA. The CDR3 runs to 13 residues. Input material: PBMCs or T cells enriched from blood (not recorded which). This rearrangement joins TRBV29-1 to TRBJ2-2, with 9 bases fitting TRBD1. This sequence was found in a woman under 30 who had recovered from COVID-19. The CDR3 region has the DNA TGCAGCGTAACGACAGGGGGAACCGGGGAGCTGTTTTTT. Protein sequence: CSVTTGGTGELFF.